Listed below are T cell receptor beta chains from one sample, sequenced in a study of T cell changes during pregnancy in multiple sclerosis. TCRdb's table, derived via immunoSEQ multiplex PCR, lists solely in-frame clones and lacks some. This sample carries fewer than 150,000 clones, roughly 95% of them seen once, and the ten largest clones take about 0.45%. The material sequenced was peripheral blood, taken after pregnancy. These receptors were collected from a female donor with multiple sclerosis, enrolled in a pregnancy study. Each CDR3 is given with its conserved first and last residue. D genes are given only for firm matches. Where a row states a size, it is once, few, many or the class of an expanded clone; other rows omit it.

D	size	V	J	DNA	CDR3
.	.	TRBV6-4	TRBJ1-1	TGTGCCAGCAAACAGGACACGCAAGGTGTGAACACTGAAGCTTTCTTT	CASKQDTQGVNTEAFF
TRBD1	.	TRBV5-1	TRBJ1-4	TGCGCCAGCAGCAATCCCGGGACAGGGAATGAAAAACTGTTTTTT	CASSNPGTGNEKLFF
TRBD1	.	TRBV19	TRBJ1-2	TGTGCCAGTACGGAGACAGGGGACGTTGGCTACACCTTC	CASTETGDVGYTF
TRBD2	.	TRBV19	TRBJ2-5	TGTGCCAGTAGTAAGTTTCGACTAGCGGGAAGTCGGGGAGAGACCCAGTACTTC	CASSKFRLAGSRGETQYF
.	.	TRBV25-1	TRBJ2-4	TGTGCCAGCAGTCCGGTTTCGGACATTCAGTACTTC	CASSPVSDIQYF
.	.	TRBV7-2	TRBJ2-7	TGTGCCAGCAGCTTAGAACAGACAGTCTCCTACGAGCAGTACTTC	CASSLEQTVSYEQYF
.	.	TRBV7-6	TRBJ1-4	TGTGCCAGCAGCCCTGGGACACTGGGAACTAATGAAAAACTGTTTTTT	CASSPGTLGTNEKLFF
TRBD2	.	TRBV14	TRBJ2-3	TGTGCCAGCAGCCTGCCGGGACTAGCTGGCACAGATACGCAGTATTTT	CASSLPGLAGTDTQYF
TRBD2	.	TRBV11-3	TRBJ2-1	TGTGCCAGCAGCCGGACTAGCGGGAGGGGGTCCTACAATGAGCAGTTCTTC	CASSRTSGRGSYNEQFF
TRBD2	.	TRBV6-1	TRBJ2-1	TGTGCCAGCAGTGCGCTAGCGGGAGGTAGCAATGAGCAGTTCTTC	CASSALAGGSNEQFF
.	.	TRBV6-6	TRBJ2-3	TGTGCCAGCAGTCTCACAGATACGCAGTATTTT	CASSLTDTQYF
.	.	TRBV6-1	TRBJ1-2	TGTGCCAGCAGTGAATCCGGTAACTATGGCTACACCTTC	CASSESGNYGYTF
TRBD1	once	TRBV4-1	TRBJ2-7	TGCGCCAGCACTAGGGGACAGGGTTCATCATACGAGCAGTACTTC	CASTRGQGSSYEQYF
.	.	TRBV28	TRBJ2-1	TGTGCCAGCAGTTTTGACTCCAACAATGAGCAGTTCTTC	CASSFDSNNEQFF
TRBD2	.	TRBV4-1	TRBJ2-3	TGCGCCAGCAGCCAAGATGGGAGCGGGAGGTCAGATACGCAGTATTTT	CASSQDGSGRSDTQYF
.	.	TRBV6-1	TRBJ2-1	TGTGCCAGCAGCCTTCCGGGACTGGACAATGAGCAGTTCTTC	CASSLPGLDNEQFF
.	.	TRBV29-1	TRBJ2-7	TGCAGTGCCTTAGACTCCAGTACCTACGAGCAGTACTTC	CSALDSSTYEQYF
.	.	TRBV18	TRBJ1-4	TGTGCCAGCTCCATAGGACAGTTTCAGCATGAAAAACTGTTTTTT	CASSIGQFQHEKLFF
TRBD1	.	TRBV4-2	TRBJ2-3	TGTGCCAGCAGCGACCGGGACAGGGGCACAGATACGCAGTATTTT	CASSDRDRGTDTQYF
.	.	TRBV14	TRBJ2-3	TGTGCCAGCAGCCGGGCGGGCTTCCTTACGGATACGCAGTATTTT	CASSRAGFLTDTQYF
TRBD2	.	TRBV25-1	TRBJ2-1	TGTGCCAGCAGTGACAACGGACTAGCGAGTTTGGACAATGAGCAGTTCTTC	CASSDNGLASLDNEQFF
TRBD1	.	TRBV29-1	TRBJ2-1	TGCAGCGTTGACCAGGGGGTGAACGATGAGCAGTTCTTC	CSVDQGVNDEQFF
.	.	TRBV4-2	TRBJ2-1	TGTGCCAGCAGCCAAGTCGGGAATGAGCAGTTCTTC	CASSQVGNEQFF
.	.	TRBV23-1	TRBJ1-4	TGCGCCAGCAGTCGCGCAGACAGGAAGGCAGAGGAAAAACTGTTTTTT	CASSRADRKAEEKLFF
.	few	TRBV19	TRBJ1-1	TGTGCCAGTAGTATGCGAGCGAACACTGAAGCTTTCTTT	CASSMRANTEAFF
.	few	TRBV2	TRBJ2-7	TGTGCCAGCACAGGGCTAGATTCCTACGAGCAGTACTTC	CASTGLDSYEQYF
.	.	TRBV6-5	TRBJ2-3	TGTGCCAGCAGTTACTCGGCAGTCCCCTTTACAGATACGCAGTATTTT	CASSYSAVPFTDTQYF
TRBD1	.	TRBV7-3	TRBJ2-6	TGTGCCAGCAGCTTAAGTGGGACAGGTTTCCCTGGGGCCAACGTCCTGACTTTC	CASSLSGTGFPGANVLTF
.	.	TRBV10-3	TRBJ2-1	TGTGCCATCAGTGAGTCTTACAGGTTATACAATGAGCAGTTCTTC	CAISESYRLYNEQFF